The entry that follows covers one TCR beta chain sequence. Its antigen is not known. A much larger clone differs by one base, so this may be a read error. These data belong to a study of prognosis after radiotherapy for stage I lung cancer. For the study at large: Non-small cell lung cancer patients at stage I were enrolled between April 2018 and January 2019.

Two-round multiplex PCR, the amplification method, yielded TCR beta CDR3 from genomic DNA. The first PCR round targeted every TRBV and TRBJ gene with specific primers. MiXCR, applied by TCRdb to the multiplex PCR reads, yields one record per CDR3 protein. This table has some 38,000 distinct CDR3 sequences, around 22% appearing once. Germline values: CDR1 WSHSY, CDR2 SAAADI. This CDR3 comprises 14 residues. Node-negative disease was confirmed in all patients by CT and PET/CT, with no prior chemotherapy, radiotherapy or other malignancies. Notes on the study in general: Stereotactic body radiation therapy was followed by a fall in unique TCR clone counts, with a median of approximately 10,000 versus 7,000.

This receptor was taken from a donor of 50 years or more with non-small cell lung cancer. The V gene is TRBV10-2, the J gene TRBJ1-4; 7 bases agree with TRBD1. Sequenced material: PBMCs, taken before or after stereotactic body radiation therapy (not recorded which). The CDR3 DNA is TGCGCCAGCAGTAGGGACAGAACTAATGAAGAACTGTTTTTT. It translates to CASSRDRTNEELFF.